A selection of T cell receptor beta chains follows, all from one sample in a study of T-cell reconstitution after alpha-beta-depleted transplantation in children. TCRdb analysed the PCR reads with MiXCR anew, one entry per CDR3 protein. The sample consists of approximately 490,000 distinct CDR3 sequences, roughly an eighth of them appearing once. Sequenced material: PBMCs from the stem cell graft donor, taken from the stem cell graft. These receptor sequences come from a human donor who donated a stem cell graft to a child with combined immunodeficiency. CDR3s include the opening cysteine and the closing phenylalanine or tryptophan. The D gene is left open where the match is weak. Size values are once, few and many counts, or a class for expanded clones, and some rows have none.

J gene: TRBJ2-1; D gene: TRBD2; clone size: few; V gene: TRBV12-3/TRBV12-4; CDR3 protein: CASSPLAGGVGNEQFF; CDR3 DNA: TGTGCCAGCAGCCCCCTAGCGGGAGGGGTAGGGAATGAGCAGTTCTTC
J gene: TRBJ2-1; D gene: TRBD2; clone size: NA; V gene: TRBV7-9; CDR3 protein: CASTLVSGRAYEQFF; CDR3 DNA: TGTGCCAGCACCCTCGTTAGCGGGAGGGCGTATGAGCAGTTCTTC
J gene: TRBJ2-7; D gene: TRBD2; clone size: NA; V gene: TRBV9; CDR3 protein: CASSVGLAGNYEQYF; CDR3 DNA: TGTGCCAGCAGCGTAGGACTAGCGGGAAACTACGAGCAGTACTTC
J gene: TRBJ1-5; D gene: NA; clone size: NA; V gene: TRBV15; CDR3 protein: CATSRGGRGNQPQHF; CDR3 DNA: TGTGCCACCAGCAGAGGGGGACGGGGCAATCAGCCCCAGCATTTT
J gene: TRBJ2-5; D gene: TRBD1; clone size: NA; V gene: TRBV15; CDR3 protein: CATSREGQGLAETQYF; CDR3 DNA: TGTGCCACCAGCAGAGAGGGACAGGGATTAGCGGAGACCCAGTACTTC
J gene: TRBJ2-2; D gene: NA; clone size: many; V gene: TRBV9; CDR3 protein: CASSMGLNTGELFF; CDR3 DNA: TGTGCCAGCAGCATGGGGCTCAACACCGGGGAGCTGTTTTTT
J gene: TRBJ1-1; D gene: NA; clone size: NA; V gene: TRBV5-6; CDR3 protein: CASSSPGKVRTEAFF; CDR3 DNA: TGTGCCAGCAGCAGCCCCGGGAAGGTCCGCACTGAAGCTTTCTTT
J gene: TRBJ2-1; D gene: NA; clone size: NA; V gene: TRBV6-1; CDR3 protein: CASSTNSGGGLSYNEQFF; CDR3 DNA: TGTGCCAGCAGTACAAACTCGGGCGGGGGCCTCTCCTACAATGAGCAGTTCTTC
J gene: TRBJ2-1; D gene: NA; clone size: many; V gene: TRBV29-1; CDR3 protein: CSVAGQGRGEQFF; CDR3 DNA: TGCAGCGTTGCGGGTCAGGGAAGGGGTGAGCAGTTCTTC
J gene: TRBJ2-5; D gene: TRBD2; clone size: few; V gene: TRBV10-3; CDR3 protein: CAISAGRAPVETQYF; CDR3 DNA: TGTGCCATCAGTGCCGGGAGGGCCCCGGTTGAGACCCAGTACTTC
J gene: TRBJ2-1; D gene: NA; clone size: few; V gene: TRBV20-1; CDR3 protein: CSASPPGPTNYYNEQFF; CDR3 DNA: TGCAGTGCTAGCCCTCCGGGACCCACGAATTACTACAATGAGCAGTTCTTC
J gene: TRBJ2-1; D gene: TRBD1; clone size: NA; V gene: TRBV5-6; CDR3 protein: CASSGGQANEQFF; CDR3 DNA: TGTGCCAGCAGCGGGGGACAGGCCAATGAGCAGTTCTTC
J gene: TRBJ2-1; D gene: TRBD2; clone size: NA; V gene: TRBV29-1; CDR3 protein: CSVEIYWTSGRVLSDNEQFF; CDR3 DNA: TGCAGCGTTGAGATTTACTGGACTAGCGGGAGGGTCTTGTCTGACAATGAGCAGTTCTTC
J gene: TRBJ1-6; D gene: TRBD1; clone size: few; V gene: TRBV20-1; CDR3 protein: CSAGYIGQGRNSPLHF; CDR3 DNA: TGCAGTGCTGGATATATAGGACAGGGCAGAAATTCACCCCTCCACTTT
J gene: TRBJ2-2; D gene: TRBD1; clone size: many; V gene: TRBV10-3; CDR3 protein: CAISSRGDRAAGELFF; CDR3 DNA: TGTGCCATCAGTAGCAGGGGGGACAGGGCCGCCGGGGAGCTGTTTTTT
J gene: TRBJ2-5; D gene: NA; clone size: many; V gene: TRBV7-8; CDR3 protein: CATNRDQETQYF; CDR3 DNA: TGTGCCACCAACAGGGACCAAGAGACCCAGTACTTC
J gene: TRBJ2-1; D gene: TRBD2; clone size: few; V gene: TRBV4-1; CDR3 protein: CASSQDRTSGRGRREQFF; CDR3 DNA: TGCGCCAGCAGCCAAGATAGGACTAGCGGGAGGGGACGTCGGGAGCAGTTCTTC
J gene: TRBJ1-4; D gene: NA; clone size: few; V gene: TRBV5-1; CDR3 protein: CASSLIQGTNEKLFF; CDR3 DNA: TGCGCCAGCAGCTTGATTCAGGGAACTAATGAAAAACTGTTTTTT
J gene: TRBJ2-5; D gene: NA; clone size: NA; V gene: TRBV7-2; CDR3 protein: CASSLARGSKNGETQYF; CDR3 DNA: TGTGCCAGCAGCTTAGCCCGAGGGAGCAAGAATGGGGAGACCCAGTACTTC
J gene: TRBJ2-2; D gene: NA; clone size: NA; V gene: TRBV12-3/TRBV12-4; CDR3 protein: CATKKGVLNTGELFF; CDR3 DNA: TGTGCCACCAAGAAAGGGGTTTTGAACACCGGGGAGCTGTTTTTT
J gene: TRBJ2-1; D gene: NA; clone size: NA; V gene: TRBV20-1; CDR3 protein: CSARVVGRQFF; CDR3 DNA: TGCAGTGCTAGAGTTGTGGGGAGGCAGTTCTTC
J gene: TRBJ2-5; D gene: NA; clone size: NA; V gene: TRBV5-5; CDR3 protein: CASRPYWEETQYF; CDR3 DNA: TGTGCCAGCAGGCCATACTGGGAAGAGACCCAGTACTTC